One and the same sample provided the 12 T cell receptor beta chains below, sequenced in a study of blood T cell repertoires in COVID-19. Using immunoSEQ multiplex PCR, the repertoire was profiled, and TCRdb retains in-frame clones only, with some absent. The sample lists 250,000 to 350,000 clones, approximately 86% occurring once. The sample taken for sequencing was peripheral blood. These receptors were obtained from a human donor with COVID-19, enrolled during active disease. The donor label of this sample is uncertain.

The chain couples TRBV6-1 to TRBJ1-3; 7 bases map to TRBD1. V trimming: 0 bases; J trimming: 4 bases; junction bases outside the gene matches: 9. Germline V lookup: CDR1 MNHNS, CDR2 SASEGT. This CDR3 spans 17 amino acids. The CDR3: CASSEAAGGYGGNTIYF. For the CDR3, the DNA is TGTGCCAGCAGTGAAGCAGCAGGGGGGTATGGAGGAAACACCATATATTTT.

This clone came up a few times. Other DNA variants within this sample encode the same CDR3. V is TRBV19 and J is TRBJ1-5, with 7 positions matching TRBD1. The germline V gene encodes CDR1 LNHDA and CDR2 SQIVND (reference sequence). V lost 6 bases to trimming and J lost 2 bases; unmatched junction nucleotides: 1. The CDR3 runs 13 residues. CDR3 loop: CASSGTGNQPQHF. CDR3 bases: TGTGCCAGTAGCGGGACAGGCAATCAGCCCCAGCATTTT.

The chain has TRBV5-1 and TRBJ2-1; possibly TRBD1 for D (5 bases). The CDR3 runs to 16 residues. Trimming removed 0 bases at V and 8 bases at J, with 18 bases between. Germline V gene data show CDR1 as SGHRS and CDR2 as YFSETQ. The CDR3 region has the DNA TGCGCCAGCAGCTTGGAGCGCCCAGGGTCCCTGGATGAGCAGTTCTTC. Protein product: CASSLERPGSLDEQFF.

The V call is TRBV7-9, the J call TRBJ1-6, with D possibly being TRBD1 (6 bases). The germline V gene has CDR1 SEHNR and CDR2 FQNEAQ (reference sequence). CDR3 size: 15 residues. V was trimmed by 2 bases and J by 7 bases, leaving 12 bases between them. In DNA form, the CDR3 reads TGTGCCAGCAGCTTAATGGCAGGGGAAAATTCACCCCTCCACTTT. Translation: CASSLMAGENSPLHF.

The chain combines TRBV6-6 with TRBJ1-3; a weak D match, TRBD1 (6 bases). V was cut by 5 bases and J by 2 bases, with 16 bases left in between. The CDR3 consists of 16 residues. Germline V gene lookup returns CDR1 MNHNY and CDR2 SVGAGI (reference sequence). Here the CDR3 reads CASSHDSRGPGNTIYF. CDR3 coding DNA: TGTGCCAGCAGTCACGACAGCAGGGGACCTGGAAACACCATATATTTT.

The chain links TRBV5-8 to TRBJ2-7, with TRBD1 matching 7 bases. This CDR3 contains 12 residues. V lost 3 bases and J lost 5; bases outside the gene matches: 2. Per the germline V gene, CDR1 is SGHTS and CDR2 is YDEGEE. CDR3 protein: CASSSDRDEQYF. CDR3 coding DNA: TGTGCCAGCAGCTCCGACAGGGACGAGCAGTACTTC.

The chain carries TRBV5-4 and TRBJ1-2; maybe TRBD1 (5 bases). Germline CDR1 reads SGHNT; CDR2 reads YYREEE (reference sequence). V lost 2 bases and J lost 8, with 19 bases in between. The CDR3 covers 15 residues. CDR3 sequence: CASSLTGTRGEGYTF. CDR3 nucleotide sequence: TGTGCCAGCAGCTTAACCGGGACCCGCGGGGAGGGCTACACCTTC. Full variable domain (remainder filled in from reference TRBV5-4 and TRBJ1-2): ETGVTQSPTHLIKTRGQQVTLRCSSQSGHNTVSWYQQALGQGPQFIFQYYREEENGRGNFPPRFSGLQFPNYSSELNVNALELDDSALYLCASSLTGTRGEGYTFGSGTRLTVV.

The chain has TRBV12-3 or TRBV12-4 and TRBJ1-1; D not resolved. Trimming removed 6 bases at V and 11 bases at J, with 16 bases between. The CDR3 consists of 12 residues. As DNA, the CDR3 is TGTGCCAGCAGACTCGGAGGGTTCGGGGCTTTCTTT. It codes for CASRLGGFGAFF.

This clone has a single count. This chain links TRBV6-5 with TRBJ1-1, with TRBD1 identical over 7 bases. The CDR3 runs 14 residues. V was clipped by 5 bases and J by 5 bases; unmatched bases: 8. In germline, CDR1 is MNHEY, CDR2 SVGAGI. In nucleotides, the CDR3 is TGTGCCAGCAGTCCCGAGACAGGGTGGACTGAAGCTTTCTTT. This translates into CASSPETGWTEAFF.

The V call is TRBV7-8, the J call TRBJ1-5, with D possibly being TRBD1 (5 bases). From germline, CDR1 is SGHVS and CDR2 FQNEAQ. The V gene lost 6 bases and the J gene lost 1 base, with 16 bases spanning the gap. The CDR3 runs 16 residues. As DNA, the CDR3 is TGTGCCAGCAGTCGACAGCCCACCAGGAGCAATCAGCCCCAGCATTTT. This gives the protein CASSRQPTRSNQPQHF.

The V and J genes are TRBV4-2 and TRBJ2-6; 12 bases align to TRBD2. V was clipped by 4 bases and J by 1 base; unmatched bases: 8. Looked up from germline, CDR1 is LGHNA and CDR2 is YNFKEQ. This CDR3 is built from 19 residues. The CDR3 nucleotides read TGTGCCAGCAGCCCACAGGGTGGACTAGCGGGATCTGGGGCCAACGTCCTGACTTTC. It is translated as CASSPQGGLAGSGANVLTF.

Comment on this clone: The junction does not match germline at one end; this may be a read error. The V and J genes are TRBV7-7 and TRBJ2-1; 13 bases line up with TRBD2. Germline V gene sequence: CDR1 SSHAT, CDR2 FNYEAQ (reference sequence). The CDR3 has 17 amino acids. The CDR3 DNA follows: TGTGCTAGCAGCCGGACTAGCGGGAGTGGCTCCTACAATGAGCAGTTCTTC. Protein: CASSRTSGSGSYNEQFF.